This TCR beta chain was sequenced during a study of blood T cells in healthy people across ages. In germline, CDR1 is SGDLS, CDR2 YYNGEE. The trim removed 1 base at V and 6 bases at J, leaving 6 bases unmatched. The CDR3 extends over 16 amino acids. A second PCR, run for roughly 6 to 11 cycles, used a sample-barcoded 5' primer plus a J-beta primer mix. MiXCR, applied by TCRdb to the 5' RACE reads, yields one record per CDR3 protein. The sample has some 1.5 million distinct CDR3 sequences; approximately 28% are singletons. Sequencing was done on a sample of blood. The chain has TRBV9 and TRBJ2-2, with TRBD2 matching over 10 bases. This sequence originates from a woman aged 25-40 years in good health. CDR3 bases: TGTGCCAGCAGCGTAACAGCGGGAGGGCCACCCGGGGAGCTGTTTTTT. The encoded protein is CASSVTAGGPPGELFF.